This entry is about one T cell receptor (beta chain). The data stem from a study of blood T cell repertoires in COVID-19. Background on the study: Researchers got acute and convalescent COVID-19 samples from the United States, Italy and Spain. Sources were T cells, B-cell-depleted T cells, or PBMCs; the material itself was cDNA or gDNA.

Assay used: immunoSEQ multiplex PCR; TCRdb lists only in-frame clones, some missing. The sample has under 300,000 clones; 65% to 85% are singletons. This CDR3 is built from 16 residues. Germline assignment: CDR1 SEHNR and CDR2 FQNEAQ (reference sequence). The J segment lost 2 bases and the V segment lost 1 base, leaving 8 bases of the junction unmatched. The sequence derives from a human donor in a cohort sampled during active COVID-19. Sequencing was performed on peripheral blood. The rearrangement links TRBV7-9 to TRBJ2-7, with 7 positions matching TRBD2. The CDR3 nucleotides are TGTGCCAGCAGCTTAGGAGTGTCCGGGACTACCTACGAGCAGTACTTC. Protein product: CASSLGVSGTTYEQYF.